These 17 T cell receptor beta chains came from one sample sequenced in a study of cytomegalovirus exposure and HLA in healthy donors. The PCR used 60 Vbeta and 13 Jbeta primers. Assay: immunoSEQ multiplex PCR; the TCRdb copy retains only in-frame clones and omits some. The sample includes more than 80,000 clones, 70% to 80% of them seen just once. The sample taken for sequencing was PBMCs. These receptors were obtained from a female donor in good health and CMV-seronegative.

The chain links TRBV7-2 to TRBJ1-1; 7 nucleotides match TRBD1. The CDR3 sequence is 15 residues long. CDR1 and CDR2 from the germline V gene are SGHTA and FQGNSA. With V trimmed by 2 bases and J by 13 bases, 16 bases remained unmatched. The CDR3 region is CASSLTGVPGQKGFF. The CDR3 DNA follows: TGTGCCAGCAGCTTAACGGGCGTACCGGGACAGAAGGGTTTCTTT.

This clone is a singleton in its sample. This chain connects TRBV7-6 to TRBJ2-7; 13 bases are a match to TRBD2. V lost 2 bases, J lost 4 bases, and 2 bases stayed unmatched. CDR1 SGHVS and CDR2 FNYEAQ come from the germline V gene. This CDR3 comprises 15 residues. CDR3 nucleotide sequence: TGTGCCAGCAGCTTAAGGACTAGCGGGAGTTACGAGCAGTACTTC. The encoded protein is CASSLRTSGSYEQYF.

The chain combines TRBV5-1 with TRBJ2-3, with D possibly being TRBD2 (5 bases). The germline V gene has CDR1 SGHRS and CDR2 YFSETQ. The CDR3 loop spans 13 amino acids. V lost 4 bases and J lost 2, with 8 bases in between. The CDR3 DNA reads as TGCGCCAGCAGCGAGCGGATCACAGATACGCAGTATTTT. Amino acids: CASSERITDTQYF.

This clone was seen more than once but under ten times. In DNA form, the CDR3 reads TGCGCCAGTTATCCCACGCGGGGAGGGTCTGAAGCTTTCTTT. Translated, it gives CASYPTRGGSEAFF. The chain links TRBV5-1 to TRBJ1-1; no clear D. Germline V lookup: CDR1 SGHRS, CDR2 YFSETQ. V was pared by 8 bases and J by 6 bases, with 20 bases between. The CDR3 loop spans 14 amino acids. The whole variable domain, remainder taken from reference TRBV5-1 and TRBJ1-1, is KAGVTQTPRYLIKTRGQQVTLSCSPISGHRSVSWYQQTPGQGLQFLFEYFSETQRNKGNFPGRFSGRQFSNSRSEMNVSTLELGDSALYLCASYPTRGGSEAFFGQGTRLTVV.

The chain has TRBV2 and TRBJ2-7; D is ambiguous. The CDR3 spans 13 residues. V shed 2 bases and J shed 2 bases, with 7 bases lying between them. Germline V gene sequence: CDR1 SNHLY, CDR2 FYNNEI. Here the CDR3 DNA reads TGTGCCAGCAGTGAATTGGAGACCTACGAGCAGTACTTC. Protein sequence: CASSELETYEQYF.

This rearrangement joins TRBV6-5 to TRBJ2-7, with TRBD2 matching 7 bases. V lost 6 bases to trimming and J lost 7 bases; unmatched junction nucleotides: 9. CDR1 is MNHEY and CDR2 is SVGAGI in the germline V gene. The CDR3 consists of 13 residues. CDR3 nucleotide sequence: TGTGCCAGCAGCGAACTTCCAGCGGGGGAGCAGTACTTC. It translates to CASSELPAGEQYF.

The rearrangement uses TRBV6-5 and TRBJ2-7, with TRBD2 identical over 14 bases. J lost 4 bases, V lost 6 bases, and 2 bases had no gene match. There are 14 residues in the CDR3. Looked up from germline, CDR1 is MNHEY and CDR2 is SVGAGI. CDR3 nucleotide sequence: TGTGCCAGCAGAGGGACTAGCGGGAGTTACGAGCAGTACTTC. This gives the protein CASRGTSGSYEQYF.

The chain recombines TRBV19 with TRBJ2-7; 11 nucleotides match TRBD1. Germline V lookup: CDR1 LNHDA, CDR2 SQIVND (reference sequence). CDR3 size: 15 residues. V gave up 4 bases and J gave up 4 bases; unmatched junction bases: 6. The CDR3 is CASSRTGTGGYEQYF. As DNA, the CDR3 is TGTGCCAGTAGTAGAACCGGGACAGGGGGTTACGAGCAGTACTTC. The variable domain in full, with the rest retrieved from reference TRBV19 and TRBJ2-7, is DGGITQSPKYLFRKEGQNVTLSCEQNLNHDAMYWYRQDPGQGLRLIYYSQIVNDFQKGDIAEGYSVSREKKESFPLTVTSAQKNPTAFYLCASSRTGTGGYEQYFGPGTRLTVT.

The chain couples TRBV12-5 to TRBJ2-1; 10 bases map to TRBD2. Looked up from germline, CDR1 is LGHNT and CDR2 is FRNRAP. CDR3 length: 16 amino acids. The V gene end was trimmed by 2 bases and the J gene end by 4 bases; junction bases not matched to a gene: 5. The CDR3 reads CASGLLRTSGYNEQFF. The CDR3, as DNA: TGTGCTAGTGGTTTGCTCCGGACTAGCGGATACAATGAGCAGTTCTTC.

V is TRBV29-1 and J is TRBJ1-2; perhaps TRBD1 as D (6 bases). V lost 7 bases to trimming and J lost 6 bases, with 15 bases between them. Germline CDR1 reads SQVTM; CDR2 reads ANQGSEA. This CDR3 contains 12 residues. CDR3 nucleotides: TGCAGCGGCTCGCAGGGGATGGATGGCTACACCTTC. It encodes CSGSQGMDGYTF.

The V and J genes are TRBV15 and TRBJ1-1; D is uncertain. Germline-derived CDR1 and CDR2 are LNHNV and YYDKDF (reference sequence). Trimming left V 3 bases short and J 4 bases short, with 6 bases between. The CDR3 sequence is 12 residues long. The CDR3 region has the DNA TGTGCCACCAGCAGCCGGGTCACTGAAGCTTTCTTT. Translated, it gives CATSSRVTEAFF.

The J gene is TRBJ2-7, the V gene TRBV4-2, with 14 bases that match TRBD2. Germline CDR1 is LGHNA and CDR2 is YNFKEQ. The CDR3 length is 17 residues. Trimming at V came to 3 bases and at J to 3 bases, leaving 7 bases not matched to a gene. The chain's CDR3 is CASSHAGLAGVFYEQYF. The CDR3 region has the DNA TGTGCCAGCAGCCACGCGGGACTAGCGGGAGTCTTCTACGAGCAGTACTTC.

The chain recombines TRBV19 with TRBJ2-5; perhaps TRBD1 as D (6 bases). The V gene's germline CDR1 is LNHDA and CDR2 SQIVND (reference sequence). The V end lost 3 bases, the J end lost 5 bases, and 10 bases lay between the germline ends. The CDR3 loop spans 13 amino acids. CDR3 nucleotides: TGTGCCAGTAGTATTACGAGGGGGGAGACCCAGTACTTC. As protein: CASSITRGETQYF.

This clone was counted only a few times. V is TRBV19 and J is TRBJ1-5, with D possibly being TRBD1 (5 bases). CDR3 size: 14 residues. V was clipped by 6 bases and J by 1 base, with 10 bases between them. The germline V gene has CDR1 LNHDA and CDR2 SQIVND (reference sequence). For the CDR3, the DNA is TGTGCCAGTAGAGGGCAGGGCAGCAATCAGCCCCAGCATTTT. Its protein product is CASRGQGSNQPQHF.

The V gene is TRBV11-1, the J gene TRBJ2-3; 12 bases line up with TRBD2. J lost 5 bases, V lost 4 bases, and 10 bases had no gene match. This CDR3 is built from 17 residues. CDR1 is SGHAT, CDR2 FQDESV, per germline (reference sequence). CDR3 sequence (DNA): TGTGCCAGCAGCTCAGCCCGACTAGCGGGAGTCTTAGATACGCAGTATTTT. Its translation: CASSSARLAGVLDTQYF.

The chain recombines TRBV10-3 with TRBJ2-7; TRBD1 agrees at 8 bases. V lost 10 bases and J lost 6; bases outside the gene matches: 11. The CDR3 length is 13 residues. Germline V CDR1 and CDR2: ENHRY, SYGVKD. The CDR3 region has the DNA TGTGCCACTAAGGGACAGGTGCTCCCCGAGCAGTACTTC. Translating it yields CATKGQVLPEQYF.

The rearrangement links TRBV7-2 to TRBJ1-2; 8 bases match TRBD1. Germline CDR1 SGHTA, CDR2 FQGNSA. The J segment lost 1 base and the V segment lost 3 bases, leaving 1 base of the junction unmatched. The CDR3 extends over 14 amino acids. Here the CDR3 reads CASSLDRVNYGYTF. The CDR3 DNA sequence: TGTGCCAGCAGCTTGGACAGGGTTAACTATGGCTACACCTTC.